A single T cell receptor beta chain is shown here with its context. Its target is not known. This CDR3 is built from 14 residues. With 4 bases removed from V and 6 bases from J, the gap between germline ends came to 17 bases. CDR1 is SGDLS and CDR2 is YYNGEE in the germline V gene. The test was conducted at deep level. The repertoire was sequenced with immunoSEQ multiplex PCR; TCRdb's copy has only in-frame clones and lacks some. In the table there are around 1.1 million clones, 60% to 80% of which are singletons. The data stem from a study of shared clonotypes between healthy human individuals. Turning to the study itself: Three CD4 naive, three CD4 memory, two CD8 naive and one CD8 memory plate were used per donor.

Study outcomes and limitations: Sampling involved blood alone; tissue repertoires likely differ.

This chain joins TRBV9 and TRBJ2-7; tentatively, D is TRBD2 (5 bases). Sequenced sample: memory CD4+ T cells from PBMCs. Subset in this sample: CD45RA-negative fraction. The source of this sequence is a man younger than 30 in good health. Some clones in this sample may be carry-over from other donors' samples. The DNA of the CDR3 is TGTGCCAGCAGCCCCCGGGTAGAGGGTGGCGAGCAGTACTTC. The encoded protein is CASSPRVEGGEQYF.